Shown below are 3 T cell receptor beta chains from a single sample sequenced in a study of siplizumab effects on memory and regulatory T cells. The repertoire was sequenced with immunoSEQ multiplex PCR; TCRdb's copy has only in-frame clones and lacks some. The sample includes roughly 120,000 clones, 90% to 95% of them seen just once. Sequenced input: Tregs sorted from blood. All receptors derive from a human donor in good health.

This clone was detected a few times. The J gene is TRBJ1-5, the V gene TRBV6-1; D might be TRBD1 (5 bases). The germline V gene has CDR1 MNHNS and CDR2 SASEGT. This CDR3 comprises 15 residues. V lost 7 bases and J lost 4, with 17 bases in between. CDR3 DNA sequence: TGTGCCAGCAACAGCGGAGGGACTCATAATCAGCCCCAGCATTTT. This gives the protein CASNSGGTHNQPQHF.

The CDR3 loop is CASSLGEGRWWKYF. The CDR3 nucleotides read TGCGCCAGCAGCTTGGGTGAGGGCCGGTGGTGGAAATACTTC. This chain links TRBV5-1 with TRBJ2-7; D might be TRBD2 (5 bases). V lost 0 bases to trimming and J lost 13 bases, with 20 bases between them. The germline V gene has CDR1 SGHRS and CDR2 YFSETQ. The CDR3 totals 14 residues.

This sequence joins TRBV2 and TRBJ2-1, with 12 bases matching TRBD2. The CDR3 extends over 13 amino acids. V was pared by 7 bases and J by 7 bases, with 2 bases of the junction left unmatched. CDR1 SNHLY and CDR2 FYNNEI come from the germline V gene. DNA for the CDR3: TGTGCCAGCAAACTAGCGGGAGGAAATGAGCAGTTCTTC. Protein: CASKLAGGNEQFF.